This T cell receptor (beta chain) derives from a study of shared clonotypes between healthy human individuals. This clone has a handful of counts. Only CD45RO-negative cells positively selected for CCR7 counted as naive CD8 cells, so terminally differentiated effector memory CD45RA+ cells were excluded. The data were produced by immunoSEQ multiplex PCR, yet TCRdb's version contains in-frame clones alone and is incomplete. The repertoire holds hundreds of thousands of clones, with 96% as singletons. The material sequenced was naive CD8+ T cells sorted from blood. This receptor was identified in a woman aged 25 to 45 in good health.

CDR3 amino acids: CASKIGNTEAFF. The CDR3 nucleotides read TGTGCCAGTAAGATCGGGAACACTGAAGCTTTCTTT. This chain connects TRBV19 to TRBJ1-1, with no clear D. V shed 7 bases and J shed 1 base, with 7 bases lying between them. From germline, CDR1 is LNHDA and CDR2 SQIVND (reference sequence). The length of the CDR3 is 12 residues.